These 15 T cell receptor beta chains were sequenced from one sample in a study of blood T cell repertoires in COVID-19 (dated by TCRdb to the early 2020s). Receptor libraries were prepared by the immunoSEQ multiplex PCR assay. TCRdb mirrors the immuneACCESS table, restricted to in-frame sequences. Some clones are absent from its copies; in checked studies, under half trace to an unresolved V gene, and the reason for the others is unknown. In all, the sample holds roughly 310,000 clones, and roughly nine tenths of those were seen once. Of the sample, roughly 2.9% is held by the ten largest clones. Sequenced sample: peripheral blood. The source of these receptors is a woman under 40 with COVID-19, enrolled during active disease.

This chain links TRBV5-5 with TRBJ1-2, with a possible D match to TRBD1 (6 bases). The CDR3 is 14 amino acids. V lost 2 bases and J 2 bases, leaving 10 bases between the germline ends. Germline CDR1 SGHKS, CDR2 YYEKEE (reference sequence). This CDR3 reads CASSFWQGNYGYTF. Here the CDR3 DNA reads TGTGCCAGCAGCTTTTGGCAGGGGAACTATGGCTACACCTTC. The full variable domain, in which reference TRBV5-5 and TRBJ1-2 provide the parts outside the CDR3, is DAGVTQSPTHLIKTRGQQVTLRCSPISGHKSVSWYQQVLGQGPQFIFQYYEKEERGRGNFPDRFSARQFPNYSSELNVNALLLGDSALYLCASSFWQGNYGYTFGSGTRLTVV.

V gene TRBV28 combines with J gene TRBJ1-4; 8 bases are shared with TRBD1. Per the germline V gene, CDR1 is MDHEN and CDR2 is SYDVKM. V trimming: 2 bases; J trimming: 5 bases; junction bases outside the gene matches: 1. The CDR3 length is 14 residues. The CDR3, as DNA: TGTGCCAGCAGTTTAAGACAGGGGAATGAAAAACTGTTTTTT. It codes for CASSLRQGNEKLFF.

The genes are TRBV11-2 and TRBJ2-7; 7 nucleotides agree with TRBD2. The V gene's germline CDR1 is SGHAT and CDR2 FQNNGV. Unmatched junction bases numbered 5, after V lost 1 base and J lost 2 bases. The CDR3 length is 15 residues. As DNA, the CDR3 is TGTGCCAGCAGCTTAGTGGGAGGGATCCCCTACGAGCAGTACTTC. It is translated as CASSLVGGIPYEQYF.

This chain uses TRBV3-1 (or the pseudogene TRBV3-2) with TRBJ1-2; 7 bases match TRBD1. This CDR3 region has 15 residues. V was clipped by 4 bases and J by 8 bases; unmatched bases: 13. CDR1 and CDR2 (germline): LGHDT, YNNKEL (reference sequence). The CDR3 DNA sequence: TGTGCCAGCAGCCGTGACAGGGCCACGGGATGGGGCTACACCTTC. Its protein is CASSRDRATGWGYTF.

The gene calls are TRBV15 and TRBJ2-4; 10 bases map to TRBD2. The CDR3 length is 15 residues. V was clipped by 5 bases and J by 7 bases; unmatched bases: 8. The germline gives CDR1 LNHNV, CDR2 YYDKDF (reference sequence). DNA for the CDR3: TGTGCCACCAGCCCCTCCCTAGCGGGAGCGAACATTCAGTACTTC. It codes for CATSPSLAGANIQYF.

This rearrangement joins TRBV7-9 to TRBJ2-5; 9 nucleotides align to TRBD1. The CDR3 runs 15 residues. Germline lookup yields CDR1 SEHNR and CDR2 FQNEAQ (reference sequence). With 3 bases clipped from V and 5 bases from J, the junction kept 7 bases outside the gene matches. The CDR3 protein is CASSFGDRDEETQYF. DNA for the CDR3: TGTGCCAGCAGCTTTGGGGACAGGGACGAGGAGACCCAGTACTTC.

The gene calls are TRBV12-3 or TRBV12-4 and TRBJ1-2; 7 nucleotides match TRBD1. This CDR3 has 13 amino acids. J gave up 3 bases and V 7 bases, and 5 bases lay outside the gene matches. CDR3 protein: CASTRGKDYGYTF. CDR3 bases: TGTGCCAGCACCAGGGGGAAAGACTATGGCTACACCTTC.

The rearrangement joins TRBV5-6 to TRBJ2-7, with D tentatively TRBD2 (6 bases). The CDR3 is 15 amino acids. Trimming cost V 3 bases and J 3 bases, with 16 bases left between them. Germline-derived CDR1 and CDR2 are SGHDT and YYEEEE. CDR3 amino acids: CASSSLGGTVYEQYF. Here the CDR3 DNA reads TGTGCCAGCAGCTCCCTAGGAGGGACGGTCTACGAGCAGTACTTC.

The chain uses TRBV15 and TRBJ2-1, with 9 bases lining up with TRBD2. CDR1 is LNHNV, CDR2 YYDKDF, per germline (reference sequence). This CDR3 spans 14 amino acids. The J segment lost 8 bases and the V segment lost 3 bases, leaving 5 bases of the junction unmatched. The CDR3 sequence: CATSRPGLAYEQFF. The CDR3 bases are TGTGCCACCAGCAGGCCGGGACTAGCTTATGAGCAGTTCTTC.

The chain combines TRBV9 with TRBJ2-3; 9 bases are shared with TRBD2. Germline CDR1 reads SGDLS; CDR2 reads YYNGEE. V trimming: 0 bases; J trimming: 5 bases; junction bases outside the gene matches: 7. The length of the CDR3 is 16 residues. The CDR3 loop reads CASSVAAGGRKDTQYF. CDR3 bases: TGTGCCAGCAGCGTAGCGGCGGGAGGGCGCAAAGATACGCAGTATTTT.

The chain is built from TRBV5-1 and TRBJ2-7, with D possibly TRBD1 on 5 matching bases. The CDR3 totals 14 residues. In germline, CDR1 is SGHRS, CDR2 YFSETQ. V gave up 0 bases and J gave up 2 bases, with 9 bases separating them. The CDR3 DNA follows: TGCGCCAGCAGCTTGGGGGTAGGGGCCTACGAGCAGTACTTC. Its protein is CASSLGVGAYEQYF.

This chain's CDR3 is CASSSQGSQETQYF. The CDR3 bases are TGCGCCAGCAGCTCTCAGGGGTCCCAAGAGACCCAGTACTTC. V usage is TRBV5-1 and J usage is TRBJ2-5; D perhaps matches TRBD1 (6 bases). Trimming cost V 3 bases and J 1 base, with 10 bases left between them. Germline CDR1 and CDR2: SGHRS and YFSETQ. This CDR3 is 14 amino acids long. The whole variable domain, remainder taken from reference TRBV5-1 and TRBJ2-5, is KAGVTQTPRYLIKTRGQQVTLSCSPISGHRSVSWYQQTPGQGLQFLFEYFSETQRNKGNFPGRFSGRQFSNSRSEMNVSTLELGDSALYLCASSSQGSQETQYFGPGTRLLVL.

The chain couples TRBV5-1 to TRBJ2-5; 9 nucleotides align to TRBD2. CDR3 length equals 16 residues. The ends lost 4 bases at V and 2 bases at J; junction bases unmatched: 9. The germline CDR1 and CDR2 sequences are SGHRS and YFSETQ. CDR3 nucleotides: TGCGCCAGCAGCAAAATAGGCGGGAGGGTGCAAGAGACCCAGTACTTC. This translates into CASSKIGGRVQETQYF.

This rearrangement joins TRBV27 to TRBJ1-2; 7 positions match TRBD1. The ends lost 0 bases at V and 8 bases at J; junction bases unmatched: 3. The CDR3 totals 13 residues. Germline values: CDR1 MNHEY, CDR2 SMNVEV (reference sequence). In DNA form, the CDR3 reads TGTGCCAGCAGTTTATCGACAGGGAGAGGCTACACCTTC. It codes for CASSLSTGRGYTF.

V is TRBV30 and J is TRBJ2-2; tentative D call: TRBD2 (6 bases). The length of the CDR3 is 20 residues. V was pared by 4 bases and J by 7 bases, with 34 bases between. Germline loops: CDR1 GTSNPN, CDR2 SVGIG (reference sequence). Written as DNA, the CDR3 is TGTGCCTGGACCCTATCGGGACTCTCCGAAAGGGTTTATTTCGACGGGGAGCTGTTTTTT. Translation: CAWTLSGLSERVYFDGELFF.